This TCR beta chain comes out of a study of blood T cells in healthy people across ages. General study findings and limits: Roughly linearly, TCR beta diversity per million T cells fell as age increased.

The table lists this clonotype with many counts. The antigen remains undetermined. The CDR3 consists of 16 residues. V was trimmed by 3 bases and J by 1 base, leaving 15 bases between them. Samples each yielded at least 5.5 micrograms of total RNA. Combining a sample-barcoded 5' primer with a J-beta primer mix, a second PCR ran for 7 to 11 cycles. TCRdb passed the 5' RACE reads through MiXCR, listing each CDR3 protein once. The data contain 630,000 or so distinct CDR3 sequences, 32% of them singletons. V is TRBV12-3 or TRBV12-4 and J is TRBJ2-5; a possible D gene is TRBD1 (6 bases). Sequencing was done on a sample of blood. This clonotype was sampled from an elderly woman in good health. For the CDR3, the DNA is TGTGCCAGCAGTTTTAGGTCAGGGGCGATCCAAGAGACCCAGTACTTC. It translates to CASSFRSGAIQETQYF.